In this sample, the clone carrying this T cell receptor (beta chain) turned up a few times. The data are from a study of blood T cell repertoires in COVID-19. Looking at the study overall: The origin of the acute and convalescent COVID-19 samples was the United States, Italy and Spain.

The CDR3 length is 13 residues. Looked up from germline, CDR1 is SNHLY and CDR2 is FYNNEI. V lost 10 bases to trimming and J lost 4 bases; unmatched junction nucleotides: 9. Some clones are missing from TCRdb's copy, which holds only in-frame ones; the method was immunoSEQ multiplex PCR. The repertoire has 40,000 to 50,000 clones, roughly 90% of them found once; the top ten carry 0.4%. The V call is TRBV2, the J call TRBJ1-1; 7 bases agree with TRBD1. The receptor was derived from a human donor in a cohort sampled during active COVID-19. Sequencing used peripheral blood. The CDR3 DNA follows: TGTGCCAACTTTAGGGGGCTTGGCACTGAAGCTTTCTTT. Its protein product is CANFRGLGTEAFF.